The entry below describes one T cell receptor beta chain. This specimen comes from a study of T cell changes during pregnancy in multiple sclerosis. Clones were sequenced by immunoSEQ multiplex PCR, and TCRdb holds only the in-frame ones, with some missing. This sample yields about 34,000 clones, of which 90% are seen a single time; approximately 4.7% belongs to the top ten. The clonotype comes from a female donor with multiple sclerosis, enrolled in a pregnancy study. Sequenced here: CD8+ T cells from peripheral blood mononuclear cells, sampled in the second trimester of pregnancy.

The CDR3 loop reads CASSQIIGQPQHF. The DNA for the CDR3 is TGCGCCAGCAGCCAAATTATCGGTCAGCCCCAGCATTTT. V gene TRBV4-3 combines with J gene TRBJ1-5; no clear D gene. CDR1 is LGHNA and CDR2 is YSLEER in the germline V gene. V lost 2 bases to trimming and J lost 6 bases, with 8 bases between them. The length of the CDR3 is 13 residues.